This TCR beta chain was profiled in a study of OX40 agonist ivuxolimab in advanced cancers. Profiling relied on immunoSEQ multiplex PCR, and the TCRdb table lists in-frame clones only, not all of them. The data hold tens of thousands of clones, with approximately 90% observed a single time. The germline gives CDR1 SGHTA, CDR2 FQGNSA. The V end lost 4 bases, the J end lost 4 bases, and 13 bases lay between the germline ends. There are 14 residues in the CDR3. This specimen was CD4+ or CD8+ T cells sorted from blood, taken in a trial of the OX40 agonist ivuxolimab. The TCR originated in an adult with an advanced solid tumor such as melanoma, head and neck, liver or kidney cancer. This rearrangement joins TRBV7-2 to TRBJ1-1, with D unresolved. For the CDR3, the DNA is TGTGCCAGCAGCTCAACTGGAGGGTTCACTGAAGCTTTCTTT. Translating it yields CASSSTGGFTEAFF.